Sequencing of this TCR beta chain was carried out in a study of T cell repertoires and leukemia-associated antigens. Across the whole study: Samples yielded roughly 3 to 5.5 million effective reads each, 16 million or so overall. Points from the study as a whole: Whether expanded clones are antigen-specific and functional remains untested.

Each CDR3 protein gets one entry after TCRdb re-called the 5' RACE reads with MiXCR. The sample includes 13,000 to 15,000 distinct CDR3 sequences, 39% seen only once; the top ten take 7.5% to 10%. Germline values: CDR1 ENHRY, CDR2 SYGVKD. The CDR3 covers 16 residues. In regard to this clonotype: The antigen remains unidentified. At one boundary the junction diverges from the germline segment, which might be a read error.

This chain joins TRBV10-3 and TRBJ1-1; maybe TRBD1 (6 bases). The sequence was obtained from a female donor in good health. The sequenced material came from CD3+ T cells sorted from blood and cultured. CDR3 in DNA: TGTGCCATCGGTGAGGGAGTAGGGCAGGGGACGACTGAAGCTTTCTTT. Protein sequence: CAIGEGVGQGTTEAFF.